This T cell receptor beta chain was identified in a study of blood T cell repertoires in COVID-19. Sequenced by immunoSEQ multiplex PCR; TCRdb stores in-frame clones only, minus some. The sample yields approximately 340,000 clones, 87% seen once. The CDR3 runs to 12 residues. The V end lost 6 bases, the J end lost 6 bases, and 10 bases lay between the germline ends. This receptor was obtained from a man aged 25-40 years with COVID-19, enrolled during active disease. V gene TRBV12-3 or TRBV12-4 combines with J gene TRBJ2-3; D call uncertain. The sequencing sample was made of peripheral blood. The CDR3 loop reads CASSPTSDTQYF. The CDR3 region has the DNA TGTGCCAGCAGCCCAACAAGTGATACGCAGTATTTT.